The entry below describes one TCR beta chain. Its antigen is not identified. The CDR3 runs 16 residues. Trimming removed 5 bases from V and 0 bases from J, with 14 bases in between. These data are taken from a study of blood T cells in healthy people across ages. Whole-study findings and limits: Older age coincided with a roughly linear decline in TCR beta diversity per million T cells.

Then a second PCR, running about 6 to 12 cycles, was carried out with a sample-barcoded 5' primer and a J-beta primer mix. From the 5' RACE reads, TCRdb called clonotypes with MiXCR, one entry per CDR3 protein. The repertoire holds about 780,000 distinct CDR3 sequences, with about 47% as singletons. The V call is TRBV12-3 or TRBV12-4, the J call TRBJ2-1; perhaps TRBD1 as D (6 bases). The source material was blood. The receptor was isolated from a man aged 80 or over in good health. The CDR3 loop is CASSPPQGSSYNEQFF. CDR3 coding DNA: TGTGCCAGCAGTCCCCCCCAGGGGAGCTCCTACAATGAGCAGTTCTTC.